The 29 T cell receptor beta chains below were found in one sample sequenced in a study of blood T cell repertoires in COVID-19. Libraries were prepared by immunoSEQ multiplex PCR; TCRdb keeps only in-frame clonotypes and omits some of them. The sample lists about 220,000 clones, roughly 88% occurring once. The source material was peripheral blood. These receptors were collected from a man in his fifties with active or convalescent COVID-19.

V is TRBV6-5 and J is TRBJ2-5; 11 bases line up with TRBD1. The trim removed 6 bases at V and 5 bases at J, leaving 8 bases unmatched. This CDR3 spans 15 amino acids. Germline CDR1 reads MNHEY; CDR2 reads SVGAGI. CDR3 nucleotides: TGTGCCAGCAGCTTTAGGACAGGGGGCTTGGAGACCCAGTACTTC. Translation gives CASSFRTGGLETQYF.

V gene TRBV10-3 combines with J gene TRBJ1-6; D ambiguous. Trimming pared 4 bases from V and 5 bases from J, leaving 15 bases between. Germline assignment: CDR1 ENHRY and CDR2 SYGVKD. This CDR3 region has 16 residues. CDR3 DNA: TGTGCCATCAGTGGGAAAGGAGGTACCAATAATTCACCCCTCCACTTT. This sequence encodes CAISGKGGTNNSPLHF.

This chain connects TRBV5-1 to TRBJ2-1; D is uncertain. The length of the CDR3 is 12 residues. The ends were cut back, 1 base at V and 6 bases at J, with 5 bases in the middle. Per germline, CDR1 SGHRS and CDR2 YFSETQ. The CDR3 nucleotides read TGCGCCAGCAGCTTGAGGAGCAATGAGCAGTTCTTC. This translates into CASSLRSNEQFF.

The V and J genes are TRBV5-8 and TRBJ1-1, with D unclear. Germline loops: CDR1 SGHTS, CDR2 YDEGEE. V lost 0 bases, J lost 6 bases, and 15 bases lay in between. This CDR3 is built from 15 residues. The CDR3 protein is CASSLGRPINPEAFF. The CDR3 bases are TGTGCCAGCAGCTTGGGGCGGCCGATCAACCCTGAAGCTTTCTTT. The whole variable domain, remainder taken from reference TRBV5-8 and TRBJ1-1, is EAGVTQSPTHLIKTRGQQATLRCSPISGHTSVYWYQQALGLGLQFLLWYDEGEERNRGNFPPRFSGRQFPNYSSELNVNALELEDSALYLCASSLGRPINPEAFFGQGTRLTVV.

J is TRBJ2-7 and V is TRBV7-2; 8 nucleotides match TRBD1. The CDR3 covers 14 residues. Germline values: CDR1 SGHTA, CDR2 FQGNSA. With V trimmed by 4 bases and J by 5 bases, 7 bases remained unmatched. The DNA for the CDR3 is TGTGCCAGCAGCTCCCAGGGGGCTCGGGACGAGCAGTACTTC. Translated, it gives CASSSQGARDEQYF.

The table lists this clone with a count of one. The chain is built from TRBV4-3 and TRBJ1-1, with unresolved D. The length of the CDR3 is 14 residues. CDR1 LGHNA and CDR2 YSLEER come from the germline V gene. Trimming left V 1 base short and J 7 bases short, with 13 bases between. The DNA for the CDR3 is TGCGCCAGCAGCCAAGTCGCGGGGAAGGTTGAAGCTTTCTTT. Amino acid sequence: CASSQVAGKVEAFF.

Written as DNA, the CDR3 is TGTGCCAGTAGTACCCCTGGACTGCGAGATACGCAGTATTTT. Its protein product is CASSTPGLRDTQYF. The chain is built from TRBV19 and TRBJ2-3, with D maybe TRBD2 (5 bases). CDR3 length: 14 residues. The germline V gene encodes CDR1 LNHDA and CDR2 SQIVND (reference sequence). Trimming stripped 4 bases from V and 5 bases from J, with 13 bases between.

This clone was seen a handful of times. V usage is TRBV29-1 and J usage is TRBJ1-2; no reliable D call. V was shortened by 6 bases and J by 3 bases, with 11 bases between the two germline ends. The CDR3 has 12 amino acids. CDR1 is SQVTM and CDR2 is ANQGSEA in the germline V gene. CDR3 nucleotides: TGCAGCGTCCACAGCTGGGACTATGGCTACACCTTC. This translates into CSVHSWDYGYTF.

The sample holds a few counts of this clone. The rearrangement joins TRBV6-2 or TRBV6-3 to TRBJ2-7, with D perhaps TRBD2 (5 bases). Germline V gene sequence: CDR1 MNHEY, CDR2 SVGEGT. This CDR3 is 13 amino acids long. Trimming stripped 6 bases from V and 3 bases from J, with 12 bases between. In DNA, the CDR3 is TGTGCCAGCAGCCTCGGCGAGGGCTACGAGCAGTACTTC. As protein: CASSLGEGYEQYF.

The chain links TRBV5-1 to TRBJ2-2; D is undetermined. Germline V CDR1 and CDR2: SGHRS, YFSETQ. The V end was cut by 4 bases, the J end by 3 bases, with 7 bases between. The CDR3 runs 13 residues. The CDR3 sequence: CASSDTDTGELFF. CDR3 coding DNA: TGCGCCAGCAGCGATACGGACACCGGGGAGCTGTTTTTT.

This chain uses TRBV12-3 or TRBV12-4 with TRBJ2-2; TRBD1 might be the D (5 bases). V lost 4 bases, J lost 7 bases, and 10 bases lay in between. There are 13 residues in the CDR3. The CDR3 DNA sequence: TGTGCCAGCAGTTCTCAGGGCGGCGGGGAGCTGTTTTTT. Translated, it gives CASSSQGGGELFF.

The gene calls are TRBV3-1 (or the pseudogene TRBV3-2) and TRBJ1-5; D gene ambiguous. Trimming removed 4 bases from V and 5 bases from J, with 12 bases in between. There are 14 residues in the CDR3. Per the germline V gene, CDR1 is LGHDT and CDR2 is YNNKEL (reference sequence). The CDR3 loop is CASSLHGTDQPQHF. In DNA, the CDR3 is TGTGCCAGCAGCCTCCATGGTACAGATCAGCCCCAGCATTTT.

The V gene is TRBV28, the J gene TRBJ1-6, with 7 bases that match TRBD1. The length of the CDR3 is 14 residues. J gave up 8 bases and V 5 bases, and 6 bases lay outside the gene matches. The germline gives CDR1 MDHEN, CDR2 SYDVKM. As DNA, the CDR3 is TGTGCCAGCAGTACAAGGGGGCTGGATTCACCCCTCCACTTT. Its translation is CASSTRGLDSPLHF.

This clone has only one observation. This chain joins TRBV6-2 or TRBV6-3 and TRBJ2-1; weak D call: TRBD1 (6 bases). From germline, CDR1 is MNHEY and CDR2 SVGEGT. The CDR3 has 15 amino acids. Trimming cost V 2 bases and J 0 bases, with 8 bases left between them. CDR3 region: CASSYRGSSYNEQFF. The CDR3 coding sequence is TGTGCCAGCAGTTACAGGGGGAGCTCCTACAATGAGCAGTTCTTC.

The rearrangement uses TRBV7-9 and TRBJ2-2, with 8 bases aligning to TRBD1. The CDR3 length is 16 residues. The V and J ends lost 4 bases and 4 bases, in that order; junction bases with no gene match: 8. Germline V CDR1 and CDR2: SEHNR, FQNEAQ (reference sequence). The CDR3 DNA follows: TGTGCCAGCAGCTCCGCCAGGGGGCAGGGCACCGGGGAGCTGTTTTTT. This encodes CASSSARGQGTGELFF.

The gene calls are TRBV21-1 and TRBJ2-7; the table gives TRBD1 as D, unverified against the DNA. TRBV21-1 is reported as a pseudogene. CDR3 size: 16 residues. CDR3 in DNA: TGTGCCAGCAGCCCACGGACCGGGACAGGGGGCCACGAGCAGTACTTC. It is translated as CASSPRTGTGGHEQYF.

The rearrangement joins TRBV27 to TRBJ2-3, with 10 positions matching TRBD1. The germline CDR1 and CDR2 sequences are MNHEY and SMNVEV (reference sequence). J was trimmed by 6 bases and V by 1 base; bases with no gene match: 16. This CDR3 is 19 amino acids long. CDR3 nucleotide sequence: TGTGCCAGCAGTTTATTAGTGCGTATGGGGACAGGGGATTGGGATACGCAGTATTTT. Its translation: CASSLLVRMGTGDWDTQYF.

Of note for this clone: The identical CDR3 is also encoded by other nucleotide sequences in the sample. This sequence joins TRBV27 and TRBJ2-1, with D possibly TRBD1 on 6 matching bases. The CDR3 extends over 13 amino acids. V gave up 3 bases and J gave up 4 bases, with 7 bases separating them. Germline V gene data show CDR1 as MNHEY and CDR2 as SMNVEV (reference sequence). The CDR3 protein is CASSFQGYNEQFF. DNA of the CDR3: TGTGCCAGCAGTTTTCAGGGGTACAATGAGCAGTTCTTC.

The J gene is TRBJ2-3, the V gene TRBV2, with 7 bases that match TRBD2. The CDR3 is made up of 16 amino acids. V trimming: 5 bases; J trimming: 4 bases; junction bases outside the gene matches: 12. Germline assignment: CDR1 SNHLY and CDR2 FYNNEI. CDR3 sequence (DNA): TGTGCCAGCAGTAGCGGACTAGACGGGATTGCAGATACGCAGTATTTT. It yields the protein CASSSGLDGIADTQYF.

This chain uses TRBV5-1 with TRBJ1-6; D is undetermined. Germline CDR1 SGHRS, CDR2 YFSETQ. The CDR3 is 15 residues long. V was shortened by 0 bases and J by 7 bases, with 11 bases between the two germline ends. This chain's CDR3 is CASSLVLAPNSPLHF. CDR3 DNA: TGCGCCAGCAGCTTGGTGCTGGCCCCGAATTCACCCCTCCACTTT.

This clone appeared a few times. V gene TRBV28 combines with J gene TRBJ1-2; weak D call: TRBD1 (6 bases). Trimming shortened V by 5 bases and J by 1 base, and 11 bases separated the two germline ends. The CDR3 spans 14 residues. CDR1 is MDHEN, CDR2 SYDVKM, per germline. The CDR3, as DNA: TGTGCCAGCAGTCGGGACACCGGTAACTATGGCTACACCTTC. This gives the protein CASSRDTGNYGYTF.

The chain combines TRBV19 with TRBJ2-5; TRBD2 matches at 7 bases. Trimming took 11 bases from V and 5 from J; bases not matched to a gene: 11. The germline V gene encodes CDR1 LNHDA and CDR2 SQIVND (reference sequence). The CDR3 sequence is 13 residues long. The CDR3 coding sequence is TGTGCCGCCGGGGGGAGGGGAGCGGAGACCCAGTACTTC. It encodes CAAGGRGAETQYF.

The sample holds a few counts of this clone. The CDR3 is CASSAGVLAGNEQFF. CDR3 DNA: TGCGCCAGCAGCGCTGGGGTGTTAGCGGGTAATGAGCAGTTCTTC. This chain uses TRBV5-1 with TRBJ2-1, with 7 positions matching TRBD2. V lost 4 bases to trimming and J lost 7 bases; unmatched junction nucleotides: 11. Germline V lookup: CDR1 SGHRS, CDR2 YFSETQ. This CDR3 comprises 15 residues.

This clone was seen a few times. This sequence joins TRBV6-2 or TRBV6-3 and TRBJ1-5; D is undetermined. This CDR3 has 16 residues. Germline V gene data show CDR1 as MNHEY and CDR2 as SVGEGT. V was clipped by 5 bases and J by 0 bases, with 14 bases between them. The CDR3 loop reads CASSQGRLYSNQPQHF. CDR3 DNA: TGTGCCAGCAGTCAAGGTAGACTTTATAGCAATCAGCCCCAGCATTTT.

The CDR3 sequence: CASSLPPGRGGEQYF. CDR3 nucleotides: TGTGCCAGCAGCTTGCCGCCGGGCAGGGGCGGCGAGCAGTACTTC. The chain recombines TRBV5-4 with TRBJ2-7, with D possibly TRBD1 on 6 matching bases. The V and J ends lost 1 base and 6 bases respectively, with 17 bases between them. CDR3 size: 15 residues. Germline lookup yields CDR1 SGHNT and CDR2 YYREEE (reference sequence).

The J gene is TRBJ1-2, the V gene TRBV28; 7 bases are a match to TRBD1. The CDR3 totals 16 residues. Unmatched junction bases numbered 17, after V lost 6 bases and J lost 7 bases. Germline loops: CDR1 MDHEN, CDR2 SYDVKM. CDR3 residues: CASSRPHRGHQGGYTF. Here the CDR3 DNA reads TGTGCCAGCAGCCGCCCTCACAGGGGCCACCAGGGTGGCTACACCTTC.

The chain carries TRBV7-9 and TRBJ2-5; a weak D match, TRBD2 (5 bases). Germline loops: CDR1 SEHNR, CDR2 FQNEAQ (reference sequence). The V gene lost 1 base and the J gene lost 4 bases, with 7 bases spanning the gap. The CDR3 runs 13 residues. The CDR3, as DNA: TGTGCCAGCAGCTTAGAAGGGAGAGAGACCCAGTACTTC. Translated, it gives CASSLEGRETQYF.

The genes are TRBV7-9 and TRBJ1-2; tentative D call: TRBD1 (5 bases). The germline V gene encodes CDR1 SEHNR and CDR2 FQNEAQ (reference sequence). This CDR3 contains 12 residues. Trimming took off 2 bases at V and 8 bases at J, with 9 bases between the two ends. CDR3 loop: CASSLKGNGYTF. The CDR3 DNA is TGTGCCAGCAGCTTAAAGGGGAACGGCTACACCTTC.

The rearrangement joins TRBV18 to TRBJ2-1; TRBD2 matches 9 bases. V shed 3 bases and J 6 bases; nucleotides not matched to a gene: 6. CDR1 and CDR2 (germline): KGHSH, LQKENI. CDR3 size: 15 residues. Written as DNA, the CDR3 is TGTGCCAGCTCACCTAGCGGGAGTTGGGGCAATGAGCAGTTCTTC. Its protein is CASSPSGSWGNEQFF.